This T cell receptor (beta chain) was sequenced in a study of blood T cell repertoires in COVID-19. About the research overall: The samples span acute and convalescent COVID-19 from the United States, Italy and Spain. PBMCs, B-cell-depleted T cells, or T cells provided the cDNA or gDNA that made up the material.

This clone was observed a handful of times. Sequencing was performed with immunoSEQ multiplex PCR; in TCRdb, only in-frame clones are kept and a portion is missing. The sample shows 50,000 to 75,000 clones, about 70% of them seen only once. V was cut by 3 bases and J by 12 bases, with 5 bases left in between. The CDR3 loop spans 8 amino acids. The germline V gene encodes CDR1 SQVTM and CDR2 ANQGSEA. The chain uses TRBV29-1 and TRBJ1-2; no reliable D call. This clonotype was obtained from a woman of 80 years or more with acute or convalescent COVID-19. Sequencing input: peripheral blood. CDR3 region: CSVDRDTF. CDR3 sequence (DNA): TGCAGCGTTGACCGGGACACCTTC.